A single sample is the source of the 2 T cell receptor beta chains below, sequenced in a study of early T cells in non-severe SARS-CoV-2 infection. TCRdb independently ran MiXCR on the 5' RACE reads; one entry per CDR3 protein. The table includes about 27,000 distinct CDR3 sequences, 4.5% to 6% detected once. The sequenced sample was whole blood. The receptors were sampled from an adult who was a healthcare worker with PCR-confirmed SARS-CoV-2 infection or an uninfected control (not recorded which).

This chain connects TRBV20-1 to TRBJ2-1, with TRBD2 identical over 8 bases. After removal of 6 bases from V and 5 bases from J, the junction contained 12 bases not matched to a gene. This CDR3 comprises 15 residues. Germline V lookup: CDR1 DFQATT, CDR2 SNEGSKA (reference sequence). DNA of the CDR3: TGCAGTGCCCCAGATGGGAGCGGGAGAGACAATGAGCAGTTCTTC. Encoded protein: CSAPDGSGRDNEQFF.

This clonotype occurred many times. V is TRBV15 and J is TRBJ2-7, with D possibly matching TRBD2 (6 bases). CDR1 and CDR2 (germline): LNHNV, YYDKDF (reference sequence). Deletions cut 4 bases from V and 3 bases from J, with 10 bases between. The CDR3 loop spans 13 amino acids. CDR3 protein: CATSKGRFYEQYF. CDR3 sequence (DNA): TGTGCCACCAGCAAGGGGAGGTTCTACGAGCAGTACTTC. Supplemented by reference TRBV15 and TRBJ2-7, the full variable domain reads DAMVIQNPRYQVTQFGKPVTLSCSQTLNHNVMYWYQQKSSQAPKLLFHYYDKDFNNEADTPDNFQSRRPNTSFCFLDIRSPGLGDTAMYLCATSKGRFYEQYFGPGTRLTVT.